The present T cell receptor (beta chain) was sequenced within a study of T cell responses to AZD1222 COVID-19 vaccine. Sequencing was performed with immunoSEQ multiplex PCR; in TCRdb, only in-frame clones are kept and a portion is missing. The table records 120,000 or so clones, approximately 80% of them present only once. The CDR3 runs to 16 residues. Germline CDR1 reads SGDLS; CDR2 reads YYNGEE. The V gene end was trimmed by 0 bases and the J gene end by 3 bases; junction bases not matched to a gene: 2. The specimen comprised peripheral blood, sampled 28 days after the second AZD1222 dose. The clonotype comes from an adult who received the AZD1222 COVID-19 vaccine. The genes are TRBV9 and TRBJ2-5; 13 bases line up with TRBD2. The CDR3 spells CASSVGGTSGEETQYF. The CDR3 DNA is TGTGCCAGCAGCGTAGGAGGGACTAGCGGGGAAGAGACCCAGTACTTC.